Listed here are 31 T cell receptor beta chains from one sample, sequenced in a study of blood T cell repertoires in COVID-19. Libraries were prepared by immunoSEQ multiplex PCR; TCRdb keeps only in-frame clonotypes and omits some of them. The sample includes 200,000 to 250,000 clones, 87% seen only once; the top ten take 3% to 3.5%. Sequenced input: peripheral blood. All receptors derive from a man aged 18 to 30 with active or convalescent COVID-19.

The chain is built from TRBV15 and TRBJ1-5; D unclear. With 5 bases removed from V and 3 bases from J, the gap between germline ends came to 5 bases. CDR3 length equals 12 residues. CDR1 is LNHNV and CDR2 is YYDKDF in the germline V gene (reference sequence). CDR3 nucleotides: TGTGCCACCAGCGAGGACAATCAGCCCCAGCATTTT. This codes for CATSEDNQPQHF.

The chain links TRBV28 to TRBJ1-5; D ambiguous. Per the germline V gene, CDR1 is MDHEN and CDR2 is SYDVKM. The CDR3 is 15 amino acids. V lost 0 bases and J lost 4, with 10 bases in between. The CDR3 DNA reads TGTGCCAGCAGTTTATGGGCAGGAACAAATCAGCCCCAGCATTTT. It codes for CASSLWAGTNQPQHF. Full variable domain (rest looked up from reference TRBV28 and TRBJ1-5): DVKVTQSSRYLVKRTGEKVFLECVQDMDHENMFWYRQDPGLGLRLIYFSYDVKMKEKGDIPEGYSVSREKKERFSLILESASTNQTSMYLCASSLWAGTNQPQHFGDGTRLSIL.

The chain is built from TRBV19 and TRBJ1-6; no clear D. V lost 3 bases, J lost 7 bases, and 7 bases lay in between. This CDR3 region has 13 residues. Germline CDR1 reads LNHDA; CDR2 reads SQIVND (reference sequence). The CDR3 protein is CASSIDGNSPLHF. In DNA, the CDR3 is TGTGCCAGTAGTATTGACGGGAATTCACCCCTCCACTTT.

The gene calls are TRBV7-2 and TRBJ2-1, with 9 bases lining up with TRBD2. CDR3 length: 12 residues. Germline loops: CDR1 SGHTA, CDR2 FQGNSA. With V trimmed by 2 bases and J by 10 bases, 0 bases remained unmatched. The CDR3 region is CASSLLAGEQFF. CDR3 bases: TGTGCCAGCAGCTTACTAGCGGGAGAGCAGTTCTTC. Looking up the rest from reference TRBV7-2 and TRBJ2-1 gives the full variable domain: GAGVSQSPSNKVTEKGKDVELRCDPISGHTALYWYRQSLGQGLEFLIYFQGNSAPDKSGLPSDRFSAERTGGSVSTLTIQRTQQEDSAVYLCASSLLAGEQFFGPGTRLTVL.

The chain employs TRBV5-1 and TRBJ2-3; tentatively, D is TRBD1 (5 bases). The germline CDR1 and CDR2 sequences are SGHRS and YFSETQ. Trimming stripped 1 base from V and 8 bases from J, with 14 bases between. This CDR3 region has 14 residues. The DNA of the CDR3 is TGCGCCAGCAGCTTGAAGGGGCGAACAACTACGCAGTATTTT. This translates into CASSLKGRTTTQYF. Looking up the rest from reference TRBV5-1 and TRBJ2-3 gives the full variable domain: KAGVTQTPRYLIKTRGQQVTLSCSPISGHRSVSWYQQTPGQGLQFLFEYFSETQRNKGNFPGRFSGRQFSNSRSEMNVSTLELGDSALYLCASSLKGRTTTQYFGPGTRLTVL.

V and J are TRBV27 and TRBJ1-6, with 7 positions matching TRBD1. Unmatched junction bases numbered 4, after V lost 5 bases and J lost 3 bases. This CDR3 region has 15 residues. Germline V gene lookup returns CDR1 MNHEY and CDR2 SMNVEV (reference sequence). CDR3 DNA: TGTGCCAGCAGTGCGGGACAGTTCTATAATTCACCCCTCCACTTT. It yields the protein CASSAGQFYNSPLHF.

The table lists this clone with a few counts. This rearrangement joins TRBV9 to TRBJ2-7; maybe TRBD1 (5 bases). The V end was cut by 4 bases, the J end by 4 bases, with 18 bases between. Germline-derived CDR1 and CDR2 are SGDLS and YYNGEE. The CDR3 sequence is 15 residues long. The CDR3 loop is CASSPEGLGVYEQYF. Here the CDR3 DNA reads TGTGCCAGCAGCCCAGAAGGTTTAGGGGTGTACGAGCAGTACTTC.

The CDR3 loop reads CASMPQDTTVHGYTF. Here the CDR3 DNA reads TGTGCCAGCATGCCCCAGGACACTACGGTCCATGGCTACACCTTC. The V and J genes are TRBV6-5 and TRBJ1-2; possibly TRBD1 for D (5 bases). The germline V and J ends were trimmed by 7 bases and 6 bases, with 21 bases remaining between them. The CDR3 extends over 15 amino acids. CDR1 and CDR2 from the germline V gene are MNHEY and SVGAGI.

V gene TRBV27 combines with J gene TRBJ2-3; a weak D match, TRBD1 (6 bases). Trimming stripped 4 bases from V and 3 bases from J, with 14 bases between. Germline-derived CDR1 and CDR2 are MNHEY and SMNVEV (reference sequence). The CDR3 loop spans 15 amino acids. The CDR3 region has the DNA TGTGCCAGCAGTTCCCCGACAGGATGGACAGATACGCAGTATTTT. Translating it yields CASSSPTGWTDTQYF.

This clone was seen a single time. This chain links TRBV4-1 with TRBJ1-6; D remains ambiguous. There are 16 residues in the CDR3. Germline V gene sequence: CDR1 MGHRA, CDR2 YSYEKL. Trimming removed 0 bases from V and 4 bases from J, with 10 bases in between. The DNA for the CDR3 is TGCGCCAGCAGCCAAGAGCAGACTTTTTATAATTCACCCCTCCACTTT. Protein product: CASSQEQTFYNSPLHF.

J is TRBJ1-1 and V is TRBV19; weak D call: TRBD1 (6 bases). Germline CDR1 and CDR2: LNHDA and SQIVND (reference sequence). The CDR3 consists of 16 residues. V shed 4 bases and J shed 1 base, with 16 bases lying between them. For the CDR3, the DNA is TGTGCCAGTAGTAGAGAGAATCGGGGGGCGAACACTGAAGCTTTCTTT. Protein product: CASSRENRGANTEAFF.

J is TRBJ2-5 and V is TRBV9, with D maybe TRBD2 (5 bases). Germline V gives CDR1 SGDLS, CDR2 YYNGEE. V was shortened by 6 bases and J by 0 bases, with 15 bases between the two germline ends. This CDR3 region has 15 residues. The CDR3 spells CASTPEGAHQETQYF. The CDR3 region has the DNA TGTGCCAGCACCCCCGAGGGAGCCCACCAAGAGACCCAGTACTTC.

This chain's CDR3 is CASRGQGDQPQHF. The CDR3 nucleotides read TGTGCCAGCCGGGGACAGGGCGATCAGCCCCAGCATTTT. The gene calls are TRBV3-1 (or the pseudogene TRBV3-2) and TRBJ1-5; 9 positions agree with TRBD1. The germline V gene has CDR1 LGHDT and CDR2 YNNKEL (reference sequence). V dropped 8 bases and J dropped 5; count of bases not matched to a gene: 4. The CDR3 extends over 13 amino acids.

This chain connects TRBV28 to TRBJ1-5; D might be TRBD1 (6 bases). The CDR3 covers 14 residues. The V end lost 5 bases, the J end lost 3 bases, and 11 bases lay between the germline ends. In germline, CDR1 is MDHEN, CDR2 SYDVKM. The CDR3 protein is CASSHRAPNQPQHF. The CDR3 nucleotides are TGTGCCAGCAGTCACAGGGCCCCCAATCAGCCCCAGCATTTT.

The chain carries TRBV7-2 and TRBJ1-3, with D perhaps TRBD1 (6 bases). The germline V gene encodes CDR1 SGHTA and CDR2 FQGNSA. Trimming removed 1 base at V and 4 bases at J, with 11 bases between. The CDR3 spans 15 residues. CDR3 nucleotides: TGTGCCAGCAGCTTAGAACGGGGGGCCGGAAACACCATATATTTT. This translates into CASSLERGAGNTIYF.

The rearrangement uses TRBV19 and TRBJ2-1; possibly TRBD2 for D (6 bases). V was pared by 9 bases and J by 4 bases, with 19 bases between. Germline-derived CDR1 and CDR2 are LNHDA and SQIVND (reference sequence). The CDR3 is 15 residues long. The CDR3 sequence is CASALAAGKYNEQFF. The CDR3 region has the DNA TGTGCCAGCGCCCTAGCCGCGGGAAAGTACAATGAGCAGTTCTTC.

In its sample, this clone was seen once. This chain joins TRBV11-2 and TRBJ1-1; tentatively, D is TRBD1 (5 bases). This CDR3 region has 16 residues. From germline, CDR1 is SGHAT and CDR2 FQNNGV. V was cut by 1 base and J by 6 bases, with 18 bases left in between. CDR3 protein: CASSLVPGAVGAEAFF. For the CDR3, the DNA is TGTGCCAGCAGCTTAGTCCCGGGTGCCGTAGGGGCTGAAGCTTTCTTT.

V is TRBV19 and J is TRBJ1-2, with 7 bases aligning to TRBD1. CDR3 length: 18 amino acids. The ends lost 2 bases at V and 0 bases at J; junction bases unmatched: 12. From germline, CDR1 is LNHDA and CDR2 SQIVND (reference sequence). In DNA, the CDR3 is TGTGCCAGTAGTATACGCCCGGGACAGAGAGGAGCTAACTATGGCTACACCTTC. As protein: CASSIRPGQRGANYGYTF.

This chain uses TRBV9 with TRBJ2-1; 12 nucleotides match TRBD2. Germline values: CDR1 SGDLS, CDR2 YYNGEE. This CDR3 spans 17 amino acids. The V segment lost 3 bases and the J segment 9 bases; nucleotides outside the gene matches: 13. This CDR3 is CASSDPSGRAGSGEQFF. The CDR3 nucleotides read TGTGCCAGCAGCGACCCTAGCGGGAGGGCCGGGAGTGGTGAGCAGTTCTTC.

This chain links TRBV11-2 with TRBJ2-7; 9 nucleotides line up with TRBD2. The CDR3 is 15 residues long. The ends lost 2 bases at V and 3 bases at J; junction bases unmatched: 5. Germline lookup yields CDR1 SGHAT and CDR2 FQNNGV. CDR3 sequence reads: CASSLIAGAVYEQYF. The CDR3, as DNA: TGTGCCAGCAGCTTAATAGCGGGGGCAGTCTACGAGCAGTACTTC. The variable domain in full, with the rest retrieved from reference TRBV11-2 and TRBJ2-7, is EAGVAQSPRYKIIEKRQSVAFWCNPISGHATLYWYQQILGQGPKLLIQFQNNGVVDDSQLPKDRFSAERLKGVDSTLKIQPAKLEDSAVYLCASSLIAGAVYEQYFGPGTRLTVT.

The rearrangement links TRBV5-4 to TRBJ2-6; 8 bases fit TRBD2. Germline values: CDR1 SGHNT, CDR2 YYREEE (reference sequence). The CDR3 spans 17 residues. With V trimmed by 2 bases and J by 0 bases, 4 bases remained unmatched. The CDR3 is CASSFGGGSSGANVLTF. The CDR3 nucleotides are TGTGCCAGCAGCTTTGGCGGGGGGTCCTCTGGGGCCAACGTCCTGACTTTC.

The rearrangement joins TRBV5-6 to TRBJ2-4; D is perhaps TRBD2 (6 bases). This CDR3 comprises 18 residues. Germline CDR1 reads SGHDT; CDR2 reads YYEEEE. Between the trimmed V and J ends, which lost 0 bases and 0 bases, there was a span of 16 bases. The CDR3 protein is CASSLVRGGSVAKNIQYF. Here the CDR3 DNA reads TGTGCCAGCAGCTTGGTTAGAGGAGGGTCCGTAGCCAAAAACATTCAGTACTTC. The full variable domain, with the rest looked up from reference TRBV5-6 and TRBJ2-4, is DAGVTQSPTHLIKTRGQQVTLRCSPKSGHDTVSWYQQALGQGPQFIFQYYEEEERQRGNFPDRFSGHQFPNYSSELNVNALLLGDSALYLCASSLVRGGSVAKNIQYFGAGTRLSVL.

The chain is built from TRBV28 and TRBJ2-7; weak D call: TRBD1 (5 bases). Germline CDR1 is MDHEN and CDR2 is SYDVKM. The CDR3 extends over 12 amino acids. The V end was cut by 6 bases, the J end by 3 bases, with 9 bases between. CDR3 protein: CASSMTVYEQYF. In DNA, the CDR3 is TGTGCCAGCAGCATGACAGTCTACGAGCAGTACTTC.

This chain links TRBV6-2 or TRBV6-3 with TRBJ1-5, with D uncertain. Germline CDR1 is MNHEY and CDR2 is SVGEGT. Trimming cost V 7 bases and J 1 base, with 20 bases left between them. The CDR3 spans 17 residues. This CDR3 reads CASTPRGSPKSNQPQHF. The CDR3, as DNA: TGTGCCAGCACCCCCCGGGGATCCCCTAAGAGCAATCAGCCCCAGCATTTT.

The CDR3 region is CASSEGTVNTEAFF. Here the CDR3 DNA reads TGTGCCAGCAGTGAGGGGACAGTGAACACTGAAGCTTTCTTT. The rearrangement links TRBV6-1 to TRBJ1-1; 7 bases agree with TRBD1. Germline V CDR1 and CDR2: MNHNS, SASEGT. The ends lost 3 bases at V and 0 bases at J; junction bases unmatched: 1. The CDR3 spans 14 residues.

The chain combines TRBV11-2 with TRBJ1-1, with no clear D. V was clipped by 5 bases and J by 4 bases, with 11 bases between them. From germline, CDR1 is SGHAT and CDR2 FQNNGV. The CDR3 covers 13 residues. CDR3 coding DNA: TGTGCCAGCAGCCCAGACCGGAGCACTGAAGCTTTCTTT. It codes for CASSPDRSTEAFF.

This clone came up once. This CDR3 reads CASSFRGGRESEAFF. In nucleotides, the CDR3 is TGTGCCAGCAGTTTCCGAGGCGGTCGGGAGTCTGAAGCTTTCTTT. The chain carries TRBV28 and TRBJ1-1; no firm D call. The CDR3 is 15 residues long. In germline, CDR1 is MDHEN, CDR2 SYDVKM. V was clipped by 3 bases and J by 6 bases, with 17 bases between them. The full variable domain, in which reference TRBV28 and TRBJ1-1 provide the parts outside the CDR3, is DVKVTQSSRYLVKRTGEKVFLECVQDMDHENMFWYRQDPGLGLRLIYFSYDVKMKEKGDIPEGYSVSREKKERFSLILESASTNQTSMYLCASSFRGGRESEAFFGQGTRLTVV.

The J gene is TRBJ2-7, the V gene TRBV4-3; D perhaps matches TRBD1 (5 bases). CDR1 and CDR2 (germline): LGHNA, YSLEER. The CDR3 loop spans 13 amino acids. The V end was cut by 4 bases, the J end by 3 bases, with 10 bases between. CDR3 protein: CASSLVQGYEQYF. In DNA, the CDR3 is TGCGCCAGCAGCCTCGTCCAGGGCTACGAGCAGTACTTC.

V usage is TRBV4-3 and J usage is TRBJ2-3, with 9 bases identical to TRBD1. Germline CDR1 is LGHNA and CDR2 is YSLEER. The CDR3 is made up of 15 amino acids. J gave up 3 bases and V 2 bases, and 3 bases lay outside the gene matches. The CDR3 region has the DNA TGCGCCAGCAGCCAATCTGGGACAGGGACAGATACGCAGTATTTT. This gives the protein CASSQSGTGTDTQYF.

The V call is TRBV29-1, the J call TRBJ2-3, with D perhaps TRBD2 (8 bases). The V end lost 7 bases, the J end lost 1 base, and 15 bases lay between the germline ends. Germline V gene data show CDR1 as SQVTM and CDR2 as ANQGSEA. This CDR3 has 14 amino acids. The CDR3 region has the DNA TGCAGCGGAAGACAGGGACTAGGCACAGATACGCAGTATTTT. Translation gives CSGRQGLGTDTQYF.

The rearrangement joins TRBV30 to TRBJ1-1; D ambiguous. The CDR3 covers 16 residues. V lost 1 base to trimming and J lost 5 bases, with 20 bases between them. Germline values: CDR1 GTSNPN, CDR2 SVGIG (reference sequence). CDR3 sequence reads: CAWSANQPRRGTEAFF. Here the CDR3 DNA reads TGTGCCTGGAGTGCGAATCAGCCACGTCGAGGTACTGAAGCTTTCTTT.